The clone carrying this TCR beta chain was recorded a few times. Its antigen is still unknown. The record originates from a study of T cell responses to AZD1222 COVID-19 vaccine. Across the study: Researchers grouped second doses given at about 4 or about 12 weeks into one pool.

Method: immunoSEQ multiplex PCR; TCRdb's copy keeps in-frame clones and lacks some. The data contain around 120,000 clones, about 85% of them singletons. This CDR3 is built from 18 residues. Per the germline V gene, CDR1 is SGHVS and CDR2 is FNYEAQ. V was cut by 2 bases and J by 2 bases, with 21 bases left in between. Whole-study findings and limits: Only a handful of AZD1222 recipients were seropositive at baseline.

The source was peripheral blood, collected on day 0 of AZD1222 vaccination. This chain connects TRBV7-6 to TRBJ2-5; D is unclear. This TCR came from an adult in good health. CDR3 nucleotides: TGTGCCAGCAGCTTAATGCCCCCTCCTTCGGTGTGGCAAGAGACCCAGTACTTC. As protein: CASSLMPPPSVWQETQYF.